Listed below are T cell receptor beta chains from one sample, sequenced in a study of cytomegalovirus exposure and HLA in healthy donors. Sequencing used immunoSEQ multiplex PCR; TCRdb keeps in-frame clones, though not all of them. In the table there are under 90,000 clones, around 70% of which are singletons. The specimen was PBMCs. The origin of the receptors is a man between 35 and 55 years old in good health and CMV-seropositive. Both conserved end residues are part of each CDR3. Fields, in order: J gene, D gene, V gene, clone size, CDR3 DNA, CDR3 protein. A D gene is named only where the DNA matches it firmly. A row's size may be missing; if present it is once, few, many or a size class.

>TRBJ1-5|-|TRBV7-9|-
TGTGCCAGCAGCTCCCAGAATCAGCCCCAGCATTTT
CASSSQNQPQHF
>TRBJ2-7|TRBD1|TRBV5-6|-
TGTGCCAGCAGCTTAGGGACAGCGATCTCCTACGAGCAGTACTTC
CASSLGTAISYEQYF
>TRBJ2-7|TRBD1|TRBV28|-
TGTGCCAGCAGTGGAGCCCCGGGACAGGGCTACGAGCAGTACTTC
CASSGAPGQGYEQYF
>TRBJ1-5|TRBD1|TRBV7-9|-
TGTGCCAGCAGCTTGGGACAGAATCAGCCCCAGCATTTT
CASSLGQNQPQHF
>TRBJ2-2|TRBD2|TRBV27|-
TGTGCCAGCAGTTTTAGGGCGGGAGTCGCCGGGGAGCTGTTTTTT
CASSFRAGVAGELFF
>TRBJ1-4|-|TRBV2|-
TGTGCCAGCAGTGACGGTCAGGGAAGTGAAAAACTGTTTTTT
CASSDGQGSEKLFF
>TRBJ1-2|-|TRBV6-5|-
TGTGCCAGCAGTCCCGTGGACACAGACTTCTATGGCTACACCTTC
CASSPVDTDFYGYTF
>TRBJ1-1|TRBD1|TRBV6-4|once
TGTGCCAGCAGTGACCCGACAGGGAAAGCTTTCTTT
CASSDPTGKAFF
>TRBJ1-1|TRBD1|TRBV7-9|-
TGTGCCAGCAGCTTAGGACAGGGAGTTAACCCTGAAGCTTTCTTT
CASSLGQGVNPEAFF
>TRBJ1-5|TRBD1|TRBV10-1|-
TGCGCCAGCAGTGAGGCCCCGGGACAGGGGAATCAGCCCCAGCATTTT
CASSEAPGQGNQPQHF
>TRBJ2-2|TRBD1|TRBV19|-
TGTGCCAGTAGGTACCCCGGGACAGGGGGCGGCACCGGGGAGCTGTTTTTT
CASRYPGTGGGTGELFF
>TRBJ2-3|-|TRBV5-1|-
TGCGCCAGCAGCAAGGACGGGGGAACCACAGATACGCAGTATTTT
CASSKDGGTTDTQYF
>TRBJ1-5|-|TRBV6-5|-
TGTGCCAGCAGGACAGATAGCAATCAGCCCCAGCATTTT
CASRTDSNQPQHF
>TRBJ1-3|-|TRBV5-1|-
TGCGCCAGCAGCTTGGTGCCGGACCGGGGGGTTGGAAACACCATATATTTT
CASSLVPDRGVGNTIYF
>TRBJ1-5|-|TRBV19|-
TGTGCCGCCCGCACAGCCAATCAGCCCCAGCATTTT
CAARTANQPQHF
>TRBJ1-1|TRBD1|TRBV29-1|-
TGCAGCGTTGCGGCACAGGGGATGAACACTGAAGCTTTCTTT
CSVAAQGMNTEAFF
>TRBJ2-7|-|TRBV19|-
TGTGCCAGTAGTATCCTGGGGAGTTCAATCTACGAGCAGTACTTC
CASSILGSSIYEQYF
>TRBJ2-5|-|TRBV4-3|-
TGCGCCAGCAGCCAAGATAGGACTGCTAAGACCCAGTACTTC
CASSQDRTAKTQYF
>TRBJ1-5|TRBD1|TRBV25-1|-
TGTGCCAGCAGTGCGGGACAGTTAAGCAATCAGCCCCAGCATTTT
CASSAGQLSNQPQHF
>TRBJ2-7|-|TRBV29-1|-
TGCAGCGTTGTCCCAGACGGGACCTACGAGCAGTACTTC
CSVVPDGTYEQYF
>TRBJ1-2|TRBD1|TRBV19|few
TGTGCCAGTAGTATCCTCCCCTCGACAGGGATGCCTGGCTACACCTTC
CASSILPSTGMPGYTF
>TRBJ1-3|-|TRBV13|-
TGTGCCAGCAGCTTAAGGGGGGGCAGGATCTCTGGAAACACCATATATTTT
CASSLRGGRISGNTIYF
>TRBJ1-2|-|TRBV7-8|few
TGTGCCAGCAGCTTATCCGAGGGGGGGGATGGCTACACCTTC
CASSLSEGGDGYTF
>TRBJ1-4|-|TRBV6-6|-
TGTGCCAGCAGTCGTACTTGGGGGGGCAACAATGAAAAACTGTTTTTT
CASSRTWGGNNEKLFF
>TRBJ1-2|TRBD1|TRBV5-6|-
TGTGCCAGCAGCCCCGGAGGGACAGGGAATGGCTACACCTTC
CASSPGGTGNGYTF
>TRBJ1-5|TRBD1|TRBV19|-
TGTGCCAGTAGTATAGAGGACAGGAATCAGCCCCAGCATTTT
CASSIEDRNQPQHF
>TRBJ2-5|TRBD1|TRBV7-7|once
TGTGCTAGCAGCTTGGACAGGGGGGAGACCCAGTACTTC
CASSLDRGETQYF
>TRBJ1-6|TRBD1|TRBV5-1|-
TGCGCCAGCAGCTTGGTCCAGGGGGCAGGTAATTCACCCCTCCACTTT
CASSLVQGAGNSPLHF
>TRBJ1-6|-|TRBV30|once
TGTGCCTGGGCCCCGAGGACAGTTTCACCCCTCCACTTT
CAWAPRTVSPLHF
>TRBJ1-1|TRBD1|TRBV27|-
TGTGCCAGCAGTTTATACGCAGGGGGCGAGGGACGGAACACTGAAGCTTTCTTT
CASSLYAGGEGRNTEAFF
>TRBJ2-1|TRBD2|TRBV6-5|once
TGTGCCAGCAGTGTGGGGACTAGCGTGTACAATGAGCAGTTCTTC
CASSVGTSVYNEQFF
>TRBJ1-4|-|TRBV5-4|few
TGTGCCAGCAGCCTGCAGGGGTTTGCAACTAATGAAAAACTGTTTTTT
CASSLQGFATNEKLFF
>TRBJ1-1|-|TRBV6-5|-
TGTGCCAGCAAAGGGGGGGTATTCACTGAAGCTTTCTTT
CASKGGVFTEAFF
>TRBJ2-5|TRBD2|TRBV29-1|-
TGCAGCGTTCCATCCGCCTTTACTAGCGGCCTGTACCAAGAGACCCAGTACTTC
CSVPSAFTSGLYQETQYF
>TRBJ1-6|TRBD1|TRBV4-2|-
TGTGCCAGCAGCCAAGAATGGACAGGGGGCATCTCACCCCTCCACTTT
CASSQEWTGGISPLHF
>TRBJ1-1|-|TRBV29-1|-
TGCAGCGTTCTTGACAGGTTAGGGACTGAAGCTTTCTTT
CSVLDRLGTEAFF
>TRBJ1-2|-|TRBV21-1|-
TGTGCCCCCTCAGGGAACCTGTATGGCTACACCTTC
CAPSGNLYGYTF
>TRBJ2-3|TRBD1|TRBV19|-
TGTGCCAGTAGTAGCCAACCGGGACAGGGGTTGTATTTT
CASSSQPGQGLYF
>TRBJ2-1|TRBD2|TRBV2|-
TGTGCCAGCAGCCCTGTCGGGCGGGAGGGATACAATGAGCAGTTCTTC
CASSPVGREGYNEQFF
>TRBJ2-2|-|TRBV29-1|once
TGCAGCGTTGAGGGCGGGACGGGCACCGGGGAGCTGTTTTTT
CSVEGGTGTGELFF
>TRBJ1-2|-|TRBV4-2|-
TGTGCCAGCAGCCAAGGGGAAACAGGGAGAGGGGGATATGGCTACACCTTC
CASSQGETGRGGYGYTF
>TRBJ2-5|-|TRBV12-5|-
TGTGCTAGTGGTTTGTCTGCGGGTGGAGAGACCCAGTACTTC
CASGLSAGGETQYF